The sequence of this TCR beta chain was determined in a study of T cell responses to AZD1222 COVID-19 vaccine. J gave up 3 bases and V 8 bases, and 6 bases lay outside the gene matches. CDR1 and CDR2 (germline): MNHEY, SVGAGI. This CDR3 contains 13 residues. To note about this clone: Its antigen remains unknown.

TCRdb's copy holds only in-frame clones and misses some; the assay was immunoSEQ multiplex PCR. The sample includes approximately 150,000 clones, more than 80% of them seen just once. Findings and caveats of the study: Nearly half of the spike-specific TCRs reportedly recognize variant regions that carry no mutations. After the peak T cell response, and only then, were repertoires sampled. Baseline seropositivity characterized only a handful of AZD1222 recipients.

The source material was peripheral blood, sampled on day 0 of AZD1222 vaccination. The sequence derives from an adult in good health. This chain uses TRBV6-5 with TRBJ2-7; 8 nucleotides agree with TRBD1. CDR3 sequence reads: CASGAGGFYEQYF. The CDR3 DNA sequence: TGTGCCAGCGGCGCAGGGGGCTTCTACGAGCAGTACTTC.